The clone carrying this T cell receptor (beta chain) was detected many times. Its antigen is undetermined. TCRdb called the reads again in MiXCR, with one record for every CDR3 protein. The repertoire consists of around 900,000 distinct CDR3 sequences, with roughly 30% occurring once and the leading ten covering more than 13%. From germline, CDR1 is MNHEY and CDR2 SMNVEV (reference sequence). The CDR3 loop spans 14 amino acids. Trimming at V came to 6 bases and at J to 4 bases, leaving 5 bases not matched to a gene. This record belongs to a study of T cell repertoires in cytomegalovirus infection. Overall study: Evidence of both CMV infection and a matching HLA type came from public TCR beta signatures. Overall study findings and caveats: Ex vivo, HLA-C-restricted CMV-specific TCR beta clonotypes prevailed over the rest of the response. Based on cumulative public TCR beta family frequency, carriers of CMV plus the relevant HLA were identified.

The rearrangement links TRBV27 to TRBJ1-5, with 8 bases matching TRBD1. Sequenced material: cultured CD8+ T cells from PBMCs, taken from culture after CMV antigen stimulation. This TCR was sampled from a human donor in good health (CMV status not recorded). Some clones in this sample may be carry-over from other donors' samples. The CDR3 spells CASSLYRGNQPQHF. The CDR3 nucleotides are TGTGCCAGCAGCTTGTACAGGGGGAATCAGCCCCAGCATTTT.